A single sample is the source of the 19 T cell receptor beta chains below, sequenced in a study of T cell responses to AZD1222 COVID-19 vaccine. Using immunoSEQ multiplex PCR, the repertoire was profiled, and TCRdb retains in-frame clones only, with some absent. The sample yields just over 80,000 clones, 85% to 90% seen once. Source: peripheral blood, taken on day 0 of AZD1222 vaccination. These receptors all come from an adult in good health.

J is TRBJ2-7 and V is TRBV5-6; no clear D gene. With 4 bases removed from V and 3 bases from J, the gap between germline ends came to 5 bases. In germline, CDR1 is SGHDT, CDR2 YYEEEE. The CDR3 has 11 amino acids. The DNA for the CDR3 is TGTGCCAGCAGCCTGGGCTACGAGCAGTACTTC. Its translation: CASSLGYEQYF.

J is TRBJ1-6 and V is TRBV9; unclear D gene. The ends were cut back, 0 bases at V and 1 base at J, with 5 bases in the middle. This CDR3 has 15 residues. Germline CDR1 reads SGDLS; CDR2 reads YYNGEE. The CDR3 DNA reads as TGTGCCAGCAGCGTAGGCTTGTCCTATAATTCACCCCTCCACTTT. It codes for CASSVGLSYNSPLHF.

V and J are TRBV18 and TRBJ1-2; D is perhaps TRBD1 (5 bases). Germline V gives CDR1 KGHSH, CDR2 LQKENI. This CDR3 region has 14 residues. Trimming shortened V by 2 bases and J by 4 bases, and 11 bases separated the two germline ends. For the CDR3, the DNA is TGTGCCAGCTCACCAAGCAGGGAAGCCTATGGCTACACCTTC. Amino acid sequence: CASSPSREAYGYTF.

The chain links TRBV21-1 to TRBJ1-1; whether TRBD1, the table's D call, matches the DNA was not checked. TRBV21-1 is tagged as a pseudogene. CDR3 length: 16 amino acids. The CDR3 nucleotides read TGTGCCAGCAGCTACGGGGACAGGGTTGGGAACACTGAAGCTTTCTTT. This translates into CASSYGDRVGNTEAFF.

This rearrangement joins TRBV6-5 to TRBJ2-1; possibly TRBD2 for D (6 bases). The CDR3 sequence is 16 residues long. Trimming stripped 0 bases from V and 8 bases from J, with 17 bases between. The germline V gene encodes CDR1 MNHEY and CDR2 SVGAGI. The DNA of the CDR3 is TGTGCCAGCAGTTACTCGGGCACCCTAGCGTTCCATGAGCAGTTCTTC. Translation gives CASSYSGTLAFHEQFF.

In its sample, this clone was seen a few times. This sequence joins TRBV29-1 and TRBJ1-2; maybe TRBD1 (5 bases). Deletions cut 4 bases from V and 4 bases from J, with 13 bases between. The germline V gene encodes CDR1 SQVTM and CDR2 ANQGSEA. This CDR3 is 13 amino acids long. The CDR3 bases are TGCAGCGTTGGCGGGGACTCGGGCTATGGCTACACCTTC. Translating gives CSVGGDSGYGYTF. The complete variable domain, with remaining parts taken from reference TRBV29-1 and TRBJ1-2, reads SAVISQKPSRDICQRGTSLTIQCQVDSQVTMMFWYRQQPGQSLTLIATANQGSEATYESGFVIDKFPISRPNLTFSTLTVSNMSPEDSSIYLCSVGGDSGYGYTFGSGTRLTVV.

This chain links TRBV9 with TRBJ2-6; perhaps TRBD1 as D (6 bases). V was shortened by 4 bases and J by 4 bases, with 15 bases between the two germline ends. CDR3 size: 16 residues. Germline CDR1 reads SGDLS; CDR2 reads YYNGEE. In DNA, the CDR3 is TGTGCCAGCAGCACTCACAGGGAATCCGGGGCCAACGTCCTGACTTTC. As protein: CASSTHRESGANVLTF.

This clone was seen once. CDR3 coding DNA: TGCGCCAGCAGTGACCCCGAGCGGGGGGGCACAGATACGCAGTATTTT. This translates into CASSDPERGGTDTQYF. The rearrangement links TRBV10-1 to TRBJ2-3, with 9 positions matching TRBD2. CDR1 WNHNN and CDR2 SYGVQD come from the germline V gene (reference sequence). CDR3 length equals 16 residues. Germline trimming cut 3 bases from V and 1 base from J; bases unmatched to any gene: 5.

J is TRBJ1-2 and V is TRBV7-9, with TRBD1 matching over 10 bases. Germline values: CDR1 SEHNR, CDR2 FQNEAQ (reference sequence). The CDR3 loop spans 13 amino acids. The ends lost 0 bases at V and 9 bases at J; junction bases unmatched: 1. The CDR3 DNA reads TGTGCCAGCAGCTTAGCGGGACAGGGGAGCTACACCTTC. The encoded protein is CASSLAGQGSYTF.

The DNA for the CDR3 is TGCGCCAGCAGCCAAGACTTCAGGTCAACCTACGAGCAGTACTTC. The encoded protein is CASSQDFRSTYEQYF. The rearrangement links TRBV4-1 to TRBJ2-7; D gene unclear. Trimming stripped 0 bases from V and 2 bases from J, with 11 bases between. The CDR3 has 15 residues. Germline CDR1 and CDR2: MGHRA and YSYEKL.

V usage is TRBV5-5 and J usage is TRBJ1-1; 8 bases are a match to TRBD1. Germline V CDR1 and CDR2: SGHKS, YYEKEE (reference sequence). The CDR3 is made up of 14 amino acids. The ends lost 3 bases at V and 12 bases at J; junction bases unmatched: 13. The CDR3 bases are TGTGCCAGCAGCTCAGTCTACGGACAGGGAATCTCTTTCTTT. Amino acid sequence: CASSSVYGQGISFF.

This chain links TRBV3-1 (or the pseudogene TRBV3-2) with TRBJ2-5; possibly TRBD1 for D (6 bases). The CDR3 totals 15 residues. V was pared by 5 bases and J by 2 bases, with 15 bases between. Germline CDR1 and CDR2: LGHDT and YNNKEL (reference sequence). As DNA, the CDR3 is TGTGCCAGCAGCTACCCTAGGACAGCGCAAGAGACCCAGTACTTC. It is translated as CASSYPRTAQETQYF.

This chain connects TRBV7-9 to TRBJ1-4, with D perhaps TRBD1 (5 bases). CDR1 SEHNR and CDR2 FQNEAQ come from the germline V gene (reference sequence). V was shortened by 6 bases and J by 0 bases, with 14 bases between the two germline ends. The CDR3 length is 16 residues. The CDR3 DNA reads TGTGCCAGCAGGGAATTGGGGGGAGCAACTAATGAAAAACTGTTTTTT. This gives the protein CASRELGGATNEKLFF.

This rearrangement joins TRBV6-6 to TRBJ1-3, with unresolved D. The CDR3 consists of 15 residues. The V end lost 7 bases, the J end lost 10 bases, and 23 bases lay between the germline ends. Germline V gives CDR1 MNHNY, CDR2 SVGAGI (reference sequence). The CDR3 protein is CASTEGRARVYTIYF. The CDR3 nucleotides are TGTGCCAGCACCGAAGGGCGGGCCCGCGTTTATACCATATATTTT.

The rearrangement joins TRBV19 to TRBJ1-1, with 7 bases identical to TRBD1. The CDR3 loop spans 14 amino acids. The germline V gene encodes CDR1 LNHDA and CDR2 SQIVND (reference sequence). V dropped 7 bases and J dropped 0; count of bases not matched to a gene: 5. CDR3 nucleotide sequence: TGTGCCAGTATTTCGGGACAGTTGAACACTGAAGCTTTCTTT. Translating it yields CASISGQLNTEAFF. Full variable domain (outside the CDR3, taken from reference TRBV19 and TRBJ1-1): DGGITQSPKYLFRKEGQNVTLSCEQNLNHDAMYWYRQDPGQGLRLIYYSQIVNDFQKGDIAEGYSVSREKKESFPLTVTSAQKNPTAFYLCASISGQLNTEAFFGQGTRLTVV.

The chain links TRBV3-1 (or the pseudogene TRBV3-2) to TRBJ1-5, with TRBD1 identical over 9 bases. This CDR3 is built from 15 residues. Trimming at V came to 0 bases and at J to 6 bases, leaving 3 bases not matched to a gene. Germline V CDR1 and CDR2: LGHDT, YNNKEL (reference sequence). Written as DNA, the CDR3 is TGTGCCAGCAGCCAAGACAACAGGGGGCCTCAGCCCCAGCATTTT. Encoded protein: CASSQDNRGPQPQHF.

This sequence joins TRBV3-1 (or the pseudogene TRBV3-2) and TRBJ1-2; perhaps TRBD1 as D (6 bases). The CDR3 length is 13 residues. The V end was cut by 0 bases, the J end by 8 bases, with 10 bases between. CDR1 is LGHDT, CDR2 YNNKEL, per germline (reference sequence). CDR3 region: CASSQEHRVGYTF. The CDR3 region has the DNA TGTGCCAGCAGCCAAGAGCACAGGGTGGGCTACACCTTC.

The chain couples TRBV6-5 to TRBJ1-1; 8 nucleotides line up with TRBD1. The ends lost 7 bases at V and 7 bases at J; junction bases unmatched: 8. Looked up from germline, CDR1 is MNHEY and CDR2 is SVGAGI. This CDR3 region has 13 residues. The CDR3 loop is CASTKTGVNEAFF. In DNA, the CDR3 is TGTGCCAGCACTAAGACAGGGGTCAATGAAGCTTTCTTT.

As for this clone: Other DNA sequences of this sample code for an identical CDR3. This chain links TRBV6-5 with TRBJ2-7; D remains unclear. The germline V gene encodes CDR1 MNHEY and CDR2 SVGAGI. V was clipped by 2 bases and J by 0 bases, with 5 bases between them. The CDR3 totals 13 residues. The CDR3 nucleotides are TGTGCCAGCAGTTACAGGAGCTCCTACGAGCAGTACTTC. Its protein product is CASSYRSSYEQYF.